These 22 T cell receptor beta chains share one sample of origin, sequenced in a study of a mutant IDH1 vaccine in newly diagnosed glioma. Their antigen targets remain unknown. Using immunoSEQ multiplex PCR, the repertoire was profiled, and TCRdb retains in-frame clones only, with some absent. The repertoire holds tens of thousands of clones, with over 75% as singletons. Stated time point: week 47, end of study. Doses comprised 300 ug of mutant IDH1 20-mer peptide each, plus topical imiquimod. Sequencing was performed on PBMCs, taken from a glioma patient whose treatment included an IDH1 peptide vaccine. The receptor set was obtained from a woman aged 40 to 50 with glioma. Some clones in this sample may be carry-over from other donors' samples.

V is TRBV4-1 and J is TRBJ2-3; D assignment may be TRBD1 or TRBD2 (5 bases each). V was cut by 3 bases and J by 4 bases, with 17 bases left in between. The germline V gene encodes CDR1 MGHRA and CDR2 YSYEKL. CDR3 size: 16 residues. This CDR3 reads CASSHWGTAGPDTQYF. CDR3 in DNA: TGCGCCAGCAGCCACTGGGGGACCGCCGGGCCAGATACGCAGTATTTT.

The V gene is TRBV7-2, the J gene TRBJ2-5; possibly TRBD1 for D (6 bases). Deletions cut 5 bases from V and 5 bases from J, with 15 bases between. The CDR3 has 14 amino acids. Germline V gene lookup returns CDR1 SGHTA and CDR2 FQGNSA. The CDR3 nucleotides are TGTGCCAGCAGCACTAGGGGACACGGGGAGACCCAGTACTTC. Residues: CASSTRGHGETQYF.

The gene calls are TRBV6-4 and TRBJ2-5; 12 bases map to TRBD2. The CDR3 is 15 amino acids. Trimming cost V 4 bases and J 4 bases; bases outside gene matches: 4. Germline lookup yields CDR1 MRHNA and CDR2 SNTAGT. CDR3 coding DNA: TGTGCCAGCAGTGCAACTAGCGGGGGGAGAGAGACCCAGTACTTC. Amino acid sequence: CASSATSGGRETQYF.

V and J are TRBV19 and TRBJ1-5; weak D call: TRBD1 (5 bases). Germline values: CDR1 LNHDA, CDR2 SQIVND (reference sequence). This CDR3 spans 14 amino acids. Trimming stripped 10 bases from V and 4 bases from J, with 17 bases between. DNA of the CDR3: TGTGCCACGAGGGGACCCTCATATAATCAGCCCCAGCATTTT. As protein: CATRGPSYNQPQHF.

This rearrangement joins TRBV14 to TRBJ1-6, with D unclear. Trimming took off 0 bases at V and 8 bases at J, with 11 bases between the two ends. Per germline, CDR1 SGHDN and CDR2 FVKESK. The CDR3 has 15 amino acids. The chain's CDR3 is CASSQDLTGDSPLHF. The CDR3 DNA is TGTGCCAGCAGCCAAGATTTAACCGGCGATTCACCCCTCCACTTT.

The genes are TRBV2 and TRBJ2-2, with TRBD1 matching over 7 bases. Unmatched junction bases numbered 7, after V lost 6 bases and J lost 3 bases. Germline V gene data show CDR1 as SNHLY and CDR2 as FYNNEI. There are 15 residues in the CDR3. CDR3 DNA sequence: TGTGCCAGCAGCGTTAGGGACAGATACACCGGGGAGCTGTTTTTT. Its protein product is CASSVRDRYTGELFF.

This clone has just a few counts. The V gene is TRBV21-1, the J gene TRBJ2-7; TRBD1 is taken as the D call from the table, unchecked against the DNA. TRBV21-1 is deemed a pseudogene. The CDR3 is made up of 12 amino acids. CDR3 coding DNA: TGTGCCAGCTGCAGGGGGCCTGGCGAGCAGTACTTC. Its protein is CASCRGPGEQYF.

The V gene is TRBV4-1, the J gene TRBJ1-1; D not certain. The germline gives CDR1 MGHRA, CDR2 YSYEKL. V was pared by 4 bases and J by 1 base, with 13 bases between. This CDR3 contains 15 residues. The CDR3 DNA sequence: TGCGCCAGCAGCCGCAGTCGCGGAAAGAACACTGAAGCTTTCTTT. Amino acids: CASSRSRGKNTEAFF.

The chain joins TRBV16 to TRBJ1-5; 7 positions match TRBD1. Germline V gene sequence: CDR1 KGHSY, CDR2 FQNENV. J was trimmed by 3 bases and V by 0 bases; bases with no gene match: 5. The CDR3 length is 16 residues. Here the CDR3 reads CASSQSATGLNQPQHF. The CDR3 DNA sequence: TGTGCCAGCAGCCAATCAGCGACAGGGCTCAATCAGCCCCAGCATTTT.

The chain employs TRBV7-6 and TRBJ2-7; 10 nucleotides agree with TRBD2. J gave up 6 bases and V 0 bases, and 8 bases lay outside the gene matches. The CDR3 totals 16 residues. Germline V gene data show CDR1 as SGHVS and CDR2 as FNYEAQ. The CDR3 reads CASSLAASGGALEQYF. Here the CDR3 DNA reads TGTGCCAGCAGCTTAGCGGCAAGCGGGGGGGCCCTCGAGCAGTACTTC.

The rearrangement joins TRBV4-1 to TRBJ1-1; perhaps TRBD1 as D (5 bases). CDR1 is MGHRA, CDR2 YSYEKL, per germline. With 0 bases removed from V and 0 bases from J, the gap between germline ends came to 14 bases. The CDR3 sequence is 17 residues long. For the CDR3, the DNA is TGCGCCAGCAGCCAAGAACTCGCCAGGGTGATGAACACTGAAGCTTTCTTT. It specifies CASSQELARVMNTEAFF.

This clone was picked up one time. V usage is TRBV25-1 and J usage is TRBJ2-7; a possible D gene is TRBD1 (6 bases). Per the germline V gene, CDR1 is MGHDK and CDR2 is SYGVNS. The CDR3 contains 15 residues. The V gene lost 5 bases and the J gene lost 4 bases, with 18 bases spanning the gap. For the CDR3, the DNA is TGTGCCAGCAGTTCCCCCTCCGGGACAAGTTACGAGCAGTACTTC. Its translation is CASSSPSGTSYEQYF.

The V and J genes are TRBV2 and TRBJ2-1, with D possibly TRBD2 on 5 matching bases. There are 13 residues in the CDR3. Trimming stripped 2 bases from V and 7 bases from J, with 9 bases between. Germline values: CDR1 SNHLY, CDR2 FYNNEI. CDR3 coding DNA: TGTGCCAGCAGTGAAAGGAGGAGGAATGAGCAGTTCTTC. It is translated as CASSERRRNEQFF.

This chain links TRBV15 with TRBJ2-7; 8 bases fit TRBD2. Unmatched junction bases numbered 12, after V lost 3 bases and J lost 11 bases. Germline V gives CDR1 LNHNV, CDR2 YYDKDF (reference sequence). This CDR3 spans 14 amino acids. CDR3 residues: CATSSSAIAGIEYF. The DNA for the CDR3 is TGTGCCACCAGCAGTTCGGCCATAGCGGGGATAGAGTACTTC.

The sample holds a few counts of this clone. The chain joins TRBV18 to TRBJ2-1; 8 bases are a match to TRBD1. Germline CDR1 reads KGHSH; CDR2 reads LQKENI. V lost 6 bases to trimming and J lost 5 bases; unmatched junction nucleotides: 3. The CDR3 is 13 residues long. CDR3 DNA sequence: TGTGCCAGCTCGACAGGGGTCCACAATGAGCAGTTCTTC. This gives the protein CASSTGVHNEQFF.

The rearrangement links TRBV10-3 to TRBJ1-1; 9 bases are a match to TRBD1. Germline CDR1 and CDR2: ENHRY and SYGVKD. CDR3 size: 15 residues. The V gene end was trimmed by 6 bases and the J gene end by 1 base; junction bases not matched to a gene: 6. CDR3 sequence: CAIRLSTGGNTEAFF. Here the CDR3 DNA reads TGTGCCATCAGGTTATCGACAGGGGGGAACACTGAAGCTTTCTTT.

The genes are TRBV5-1 and TRBJ2-2, with D perhaps TRBD2 (6 bases). Germline-derived CDR1 and CDR2 are SGHRS and YFSETQ. With 3 bases removed from V and 3 bases from J, the gap between germline ends came to 12 bases. The CDR3 runs to 15 residues. The CDR3 nucleotides read TGCGCCAGCAGCTACTCTGGCGGGGACACCGGGGAGCTGTTTTTT. It is translated as CASSYSGGDTGELFF.

This chain links TRBV5-1 with TRBJ2-5; TRBD2 agrees at 7 bases. Germline CDR1 SGHRS, CDR2 YFSETQ. This CDR3 is 16 amino acids long. The V segment lost 3 bases and the J segment 2 bases; nucleotides outside the gene matches: 10. For the CDR3, the DNA is TGCGCCAGCAGCTCCCAAGCGGGGCCCTCACAAGAGACCCAGTACTTC. Its translation is CASSSQAGPSQETQYF.

CDR3 DNA: TGTGCCAGCAGCTTGGGTCCTAGGGAGCAGTACTTC. Translation: CASSLGPREQYF. The chain couples TRBV7-9 to TRBJ2-7, with D unresolved. Per the germline V gene, CDR1 is SEHNR and CDR2 is FQNEAQ (reference sequence). Trimming cost V 3 bases and J 7 bases, with 10 bases left between them. The CDR3 spans 12 residues.

The chain joins TRBV5-4 to TRBJ1-3; 9 bases agree with TRBD1. In germline, CDR1 is SGHNT, CDR2 YYREEE (reference sequence). V trimming: 4 bases; J trimming: 9 bases; junction bases outside the gene matches: 14. This CDR3 has 16 amino acids. CDR3 DNA sequence: TGTGCCAGCAGCCTGAAGGGGACAGGGTCCTTTGGCACCATATATTTT. Amino acids: CASSLKGTGSFGTIYF. Drawing the rest from reference TRBV5-4 and TRBJ1-3, the complete variable domain is ETGVTQSPTHLIKTRGQQVTLRCSSQSGHNTVSWYQQALGQGPQFIFQYYREEENGRGNFPPRFSGLQFPNYSSELNVNALELDDSALYLCASSLKGTGSFGTIYFGEGSWLTVV.

This clone was counted once. The CDR3 sequence: CASSSSAGEVNTEAFF. The CDR3 nucleotides are TGTGCCAGCAGCTCATCCGCTGGGGAAGTGAACACTGAAGCTTTCTTT. The chain is built from TRBV27 and TRBJ1-1, with D unclear. Deletions cut 6 bases from V and 0 bases from J, with 17 bases between. The germline V gene encodes CDR1 MNHEY and CDR2 SMNVEV (reference sequence). This CDR3 comprises 16 residues.

This chain connects TRBV7-9 to TRBJ1-2; D is unresolved. V was pared by 4 bases and J by 5 bases, with 17 bases between. This CDR3 has 15 residues. The germline V gene has CDR1 SEHNR and CDR2 FQNEAQ (reference sequence). The CDR3 DNA reads TGTGCCAGCAGCTACCAGTGGACGGACCATTATGGCTACACCTTC. Residues: CASSYQWTDHYGYTF.